The T cell receptor beta chain described here comes from a study of T cell clonotyping in hematopoietic cell transplantation. CDR1 is SGHVS, CDR2 FQNEAQ, per germline. Trimming removed 7 bases at V and 6 bases at J, with 12 bases between. CDR3 length: 12 residues. Sequencing used immunoSEQ multiplex PCR; TCRdb keeps in-frame clones, though not all of them. The sample shows about 43,000 clones, 95% of them seen only once. This clonotype was sampled from a man under 40 in good health. Some clones in this sample may be carry-over from other donors' samples. The chain recombines TRBV7-8 with TRBJ1-2; D not certain. Sequencing was done on a sample of peripheral blood mononuclear cells. CDR3 DNA: TGTGCCAGCACCTCCCCGGGGAATGGCTACACCTTC. Its protein product is CASTSPGNGYTF.